This entry lists 17 T cell receptor beta chains sequenced from one sample in a study of control samples from healthy donors and cancer patients. Assay used: immunoSEQ multiplex PCR; TCRdb lists only in-frame clones, some missing. The table lists a few hundred thousand clones, approximately 90% of them singletons. The sample taken for sequencing was PBMCs. These receptors were taken from a middle-aged man with head and neck cancer.

This clone was counted only a few times. The chain links TRBV11-2 to TRBJ2-1, with no clear D. CDR3 size: 17 residues. V was clipped by 0 bases and J by 0 bases, with 12 bases between them. Germline loops: CDR1 SGHAT, CDR2 FQNNGV. The CDR3 loop is CASSLDPGQSSYNEQFF. The CDR3 DNA sequence: TGTGCCAGCAGCTTAGATCCCGGGCAGAGCTCCTACAATGAGCAGTTCTTC.

The chain recombines TRBV6-5 with TRBJ2-7; TRBD1 matches 10 bases. This CDR3 has 15 amino acids. V gave up 2 bases and J gave up 4 bases; unmatched junction bases: 5. Germline V gene data show CDR1 as MNHEY and CDR2 as SVGAGI. In DNA, the CDR3 is TGTGCCAGCAGTTACCGGGACAGGGGTGGGTACGAGCAGTACTTC. It specifies CASSYRDRGGYEQYF.

The rearrangement links TRBV6-5 to TRBJ2-7; 8 bases match TRBD1. The junction had 11 bases not matched to a gene; V was cut back by 4 bases and J by 6 bases. Germline CDR1 is MNHEY and CDR2 is SVGAGI. The CDR3 totals 15 residues. The CDR3 DNA follows: TGTGCCAGCAGTTTTACGCAGGGGGCTAGGGGCGAGCAGTACTTC. The encoded protein is CASSFTQGARGEQYF.

The rearrangement joins TRBV10-1 to TRBJ2-5, with D uncertain. This CDR3 comprises 14 residues. Between the trimmed V and J ends, which lost 2 bases and 5 bases, there was a span of 12 bases. CDR1 WNHNN and CDR2 SYGVQD come from the germline V gene (reference sequence). The DNA of the CDR3 is TGCGCCAGCAGTGAGGCGGCAGGACGGGAGACCCAGTACTTC. This codes for CASSEAAGRETQYF.

The genes are TRBV7-3 and TRBJ1-6, with a possible D match to TRBD1 (5 bases). CDR3 size: 14 residues. Germline V lookup: CDR1 SGHTA, CDR2 FQGTGA. Trimming removed 6 bases from V and 9 bases from J, with 15 bases in between. In nucleotides, the CDR3 is TGTGCCAGCAGTTACGGACCCGGGGGTTCACCCCTCCACTTT. This encodes CASSYGPGGSPLHF.

This clone occurred once. Other DNA sequences within the sample encode an identical CDR3. This sequence joins TRBV11-3 and TRBJ1-1, with a weak D call TRBD1 (6 bases). CDR1 and CDR2 (germline): SGHNT, YENEEA. This CDR3 region has 14 residues. V was pared by 3 bases and J by 1 base, with 9 bases between. The CDR3 sequence is CASSLGAANTEAFF. In DNA, the CDR3 is TGTGCCAGCAGCTTGGGGGCTGCGAACACTGAAGCTTTCTTT.

V usage is TRBV30 and J usage is TRBJ1-3; D may be TRBD1 (6 bases). Germline V lookup: CDR1 GTSNPN, CDR2 SVGIG (reference sequence). This CDR3 contains 13 residues. V lost 4 bases to trimming and J lost 0 bases, with 7 bases between them. This CDR3 reads CAWTGASGNTIYF. CDR3 DNA: TGTGCCTGGACAGGGGCCTCTGGAAACACCATATATTTT.

CDR3 coding DNA: TGTGCCAGCAGCGCGGGACTAGCGGGGGCCTACAATGAGCAGTTCTTC. Protein product: CASSAGLAGAYNEQFF. The V call is TRBV7-2, the J call TRBJ2-1, with 14 bases that match TRBD2. After removal of 5 bases from V and 2 bases from J, the junction contained 2 bases not matched to a gene. This CDR3 region has 16 residues. CDR1 is SGHTA, CDR2 FQGNSA, per germline.

The chain couples TRBV9 to TRBJ1-2; D gene uncertain. Germline lookup yields CDR1 SGDLS and CDR2 YYNGEE. V dropped 4 bases and J dropped 7 bases, with 20 bases sitting between them. The CDR3 extends over 15 amino acids. This CDR3 reads CASSPRLGIGGGYTF. CDR3 coding DNA: TGTGCCAGCAGCCCCAGACTGGGAATTGGCGGTGGCTACACCTTC.

The J gene is TRBJ2-3, the V gene TRBV6-6; D is unclear. V was clipped by 5 bases and J by 1 base, with 10 bases between them. This CDR3 region has 14 residues. CDR1 and CDR2 (germline): MNHNY, SVGAGI (reference sequence). The CDR3 loop is CASSPIVGTDTQYF. In DNA form, the CDR3 reads TGTGCCAGCAGTCCTATCGTAGGCACAGATACGCAGTATTTT.

The chain joins TRBV6-5 to TRBJ1-5; TRBD1 matches at 8 bases. The CDR3 has 15 amino acids. Germline values: CDR1 MNHEY, CDR2 SVGAGI. Trimming took 6 bases from V and 2 from J; bases not matched to a gene: 6. CDR3 in DNA: TGTGCCAGCAGACCTTTGGACAGGGGCAATCAGCCCCAGCATTTT. This gives the protein CASRPLDRGNQPQHF.

The chain couples TRBV6-4 to TRBJ1-2; no clear D gene. V gave up 3 bases and J gave up 2 bases, with 13 bases separating them. The germline V gene encodes CDR1 MRHNA and CDR2 SNTAGT. This CDR3 has 15 amino acids. CDR3 loop: CASSESKSPNYGYTF. The CDR3 bases are TGTGCCAGCAGTGAGTCCAAAAGCCCAAACTATGGCTACACCTTC.

The chain is built from TRBV9 and TRBJ1-1; unclear D gene. Per the germline V gene, CDR1 is SGDLS and CDR2 is YYNGEE. This CDR3 has 15 amino acids. V lost 0 bases and J 0 bases, leaving 9 bases between the germline ends. The CDR3 sequence is CASSVGPGMNTEAFF. The DNA for the CDR3 is TGTGCCAGCAGCGTAGGGCCTGGTATGAACACTGAAGCTTTCTTT.

The CDR3: CASSQVYELLRGTGELFF. The CDR3 DNA follows: TGTGCCAGCAGCCAAGTGTATGAGCTCCTCAGGGGGACCGGGGAGCTGTTTTTT. The chain links TRBV3-1 (or the pseudogene TRBV3-2) to TRBJ2-2; 7 nucleotides align to TRBD1. Trimming removed 1 base from V and 5 bases from J; junction bases left unmatched: 13. CDR3 size: 18 residues. Looked up from germline, CDR1 is LGHDT and CDR2 is YNNKEL (reference sequence).

The gene calls are TRBV18 and TRBJ2-1; weak D call: TRBD2 (6 bases). Between the trimmed V and J ends, which lost 8 bases and 6 bases, there was a span of 14 bases. Germline loops: CDR1 KGHSH, CDR2 LQKENI. CDR3 length: 13 residues. DNA of the CDR3: TGTGCCAGCCTCAGCAAGGAGGGCAATGAGCAGTTCTTC. Amino acids: CASLSKEGNEQFF.

The rearrangement links TRBV6-2 or TRBV6-3 to TRBJ2-2; D remains unclear. Per germline, CDR1 MNHEY and CDR2 SVGEGT. Trimming stripped 5 bases from V and 5 bases from J, with 6 bases between. The CDR3 has 12 amino acids. In DNA, the CDR3 is TGTGCCAGCAGTGAGGCAACCGGGGAGCTGTTTTTT. The encoded protein is CASSEATGELFF.

This clone has just one count. This sequence joins TRBV29-1 and TRBJ2-5; a possible D gene is TRBD2 (6 bases). The V and J ends lost 4 bases and 2 bases respectively, with 23 bases between them. The CDR3 consists of 17 residues. CDR1 and CDR2 (germline): SQVTM, ANQGSEA. The CDR3 sequence: CSVASTGGTPKQETQYF. The CDR3 bases are TGCAGCGTTGCTTCGACTGGGGGGACTCCTAAACAAGAGACCCAGTACTTC.